The rows below give T cell receptor beta chains drawn from one sample of a study of blood T cell repertoires in COVID-19. The protocol was immunoSEQ multiplex PCR, while the TCRdb copy is restricted to in-frame clones and leaves out a portion. The table lists a few hundred thousand clones, approximately 88% of them singletons, with around an eighth in the top ten. Sequencing was performed on peripheral blood. All receptors derive from a woman aged 50 to 60 with COVID-19, enrolled during active disease. CDR3s include the opening cysteine and the closing phenylalanine or tryptophan. The D gene is left open where the match is weak. The size entry is marked missing in some rows and otherwise reads once, few, many or a size class.

j_call: TRBJ2-7
clone_size: -
cdr3_length: 14
v_call: TRBV24-1
d_call: -
cdr3_nt: TGTGCCACCAGTAGCCAGGGGAGCGGCGACGAGCAGTACTTC
cdr3_aa: CATSSQGSGDEQYF

j_call: TRBJ2-3
clone_size: -
cdr3_length: 13
v_call: TRBV5-5
d_call: -
cdr3_nt: TGTGCCAGCCGCCATCCTACGACAGATACGCAGTATTTT
cdr3_aa: CASRHPTTDTQYF

j_call: TRBJ2-2
clone_size: -
cdr3_length: 17
v_call: TRBV7-3
d_call: TRBD1
cdr3_nt: TGTGCCAGCAGCTCCCCCAACAGGGGGCTCGGCACCGGGGAGCTGTTTTTT
cdr3_aa: CASSSPNRGLGTGELFF

j_call: TRBJ2-1
clone_size: few
cdr3_length: 15
v_call: TRBV5-1
d_call: TRBD2
cdr3_nt: TGCGCCAGCAGCTCGGGACTAGCGGGGGAGAATGAGCAGTTCTTC
cdr3_aa: CASSSGLAGENEQFF

j_call: TRBJ2-1
clone_size: -
cdr3_length: 16
v_call: TRBV4-2
d_call: -
cdr3_nt: TGTGCCAGCAGCCAAGGGGCAGTAGCGGTCGACAATGAGCAGTTCTTC
cdr3_aa: CASSQGAVAVDNEQFF

j_call: TRBJ1-6
clone_size: -
cdr3_length: 15
v_call: TRBV2
d_call: -
cdr3_nt: TGTGCCAGCAGTGAAGCAGACGGCAGCGTTTCACCCCTCCACTTT
cdr3_aa: CASSEADGSVSPLHF

j_call: TRBJ1-2
clone_size: -
cdr3_length: 15
v_call: TRBV24-1
d_call: TRBD1
cdr3_nt: TGTGCCACCAGTGATCCCGGGACAGGGGAGGATGGCTACACCTTC
cdr3_aa: CATSDPGTGEDGYTF

j_call: TRBJ1-6
clone_size: -
cdr3_length: 15
v_call: TRBV7-8
d_call: -
cdr3_nt: TGTGCCAGCAGCTTAGGCAGACATAGAGATTCACCCCTCCACTTT
cdr3_aa: CASSLGRHRDSPLHF

j_call: TRBJ1-1
clone_size: -
cdr3_length: 13
v_call: TRBV2
d_call: TRBD1
cdr3_nt: TGTGCCAGCATGAGGGACAGAAGCACTGAAGCTTTCTTT
cdr3_aa: CASMRDRSTEAFF

j_call: TRBJ2-1
clone_size: -
cdr3_length: 16
v_call: TRBV5-1
d_call: -
cdr3_nt: TGCGCCAGCAGCTTGCGGTCAGGGATACAACTAAGTGAGCAGTTCTTC
cdr3_aa: CASSLRSGIQLSEQFF

j_call: TRBJ2-3
clone_size: -
cdr3_length: 12
v_call: TRBV7-9
d_call: -
cdr3_nt: TGTGCCAGCAGCCCCCCCGGAGATACGCAGTATTTT
cdr3_aa: CASSPPGDTQYF

j_call: TRBJ1-1
clone_size: -
cdr3_length: 14
v_call: TRBV29-1
d_call: TRBD1
cdr3_nt: TGCAGCGTGGACAGGGGGCGTTTTGGCACTGAAGCTTTCTTT
cdr3_aa: CSVDRGRFGTEAFF

j_call: TRBJ1-3
clone_size: -
cdr3_length: 17
v_call: TRBV9
d_call: -
cdr3_nt: TGTGCCAGCAGCTCCCCCAGGGGCGGCATCTCTGGAAACACCATATATTTT
cdr3_aa: CASSSPRGGISGNTIYF

j_call: TRBJ2-2
clone_size: -
cdr3_length: 15
v_call: TRBV7-9
d_call: TRBD2
cdr3_nt: TGTGCCAGCCTTAGCGGGGGAGCTCGAGTCGGGGAGCTGTTTTTT
cdr3_aa: CASLSGGARVGELFF

j_call: TRBJ1-2
clone_size: -
cdr3_length: 20
v_call: TRBV3-1/TRBV3-2
d_call: -
cdr3_nt: TGTGCCAGCAGCCATAAGCTTGGGGAGTGGGGAGACGGCCGTCTGGGGGGCTACACCTTC
cdr3_aa: CASSHKLGEWGDGRLGGYTF

j_call: TRBJ2-1
clone_size: -
cdr3_length: 14
v_call: TRBV10-2
d_call: -
cdr3_nt: TGCGCCAGCAGTGTCACGGGCCCGGGAAATGAGCAGTTCTTC
cdr3_aa: CASSVTGPGNEQFF

j_call: TRBJ2-2
clone_size: -
cdr3_length: 14
v_call: TRBV19
d_call: -
cdr3_nt: TGTGCCAGTAGTCTCTCCGCGAACACCGGGGAGCTGTTTTTT
cdr3_aa: CASSLSANTGELFF

j_call: TRBJ2-3
clone_size: -
cdr3_length: 17
v_call: TRBV28
d_call: -
cdr3_nt: TGTGCCAGCAGTTCCCCCTCCAGTGTAACAAGCACAGATACGCAGTATTTT
cdr3_aa: CASSSPSSVTSTDTQYF

j_call: TRBJ1-1
clone_size: -
cdr3_length: 14
v_call: TRBV20-1
d_call: -
cdr3_nt: TGCAGTGCTAGTCCGCGGGTTTCGAACACTGAAGCTTTCTTT
cdr3_aa: CSASPRVSNTEAFF

j_call: TRBJ2-3
clone_size: -
cdr3_length: 15
v_call: TRBV30
d_call: -
cdr3_nt: TGTGCCTGGAGTTCAGGGGCGGACAGCACAGATACGCAGTATTTT
cdr3_aa: CAWSSGADSTDTQYF

j_call: TRBJ2-7
clone_size: -
cdr3_length: 14
v_call: TRBV6-5
d_call: TRBD1
cdr3_nt: TGTGCCAGCAGTTTCTCCGGGACAGGGGTCGAGCAGTACTTC
cdr3_aa: CASSFSGTGVEQYF

j_call: TRBJ2-1
clone_size: few
cdr3_length: 14
v_call: TRBV28
d_call: TRBD2
cdr3_nt: TGTGCCAGCAGTACCGGGACTATAGGTGGAGAGCAGTTCTTC
cdr3_aa: CASSTGTIGGEQFF

j_call: TRBJ2-3
clone_size: few
cdr3_length: 15
v_call: TRBV5-1
d_call: -
cdr3_nt: TGCGCCAGCAGCTTGGAGTGGACAAGCACAGATACGCAGTATTTT
cdr3_aa: CASSLEWTSTDTQYF

j_call: TRBJ2-7
clone_size: -
cdr3_length: 14
v_call: TRBV6-5
d_call: -
cdr3_nt: TGTGCCAGCAGGTTTGGGCCGGCCTCCTACGAGCAGTACTTC
cdr3_aa: CASRFGPASYEQYF

j_call: TRBJ1-3
clone_size: -
cdr3_length: 17
v_call: TRBV5-4
d_call: -
cdr3_nt: TGTGCCAGCAGCTTGGGGTTCGGGGAACGCTCTGGAAACACCATATATTTT
cdr3_aa: CASSLGFGERSGNTIYF

j_call: TRBJ1-5
clone_size: -
cdr3_length: 13
v_call: TRBV19
d_call: TRBD1
cdr3_nt: TGTGCCAGTAAAGCGACAGGGGATCAGCCCCAGCATTTT
cdr3_aa: CASKATGDQPQHF

j_call: TRBJ2-1
clone_size: -
cdr3_length: 15
v_call: TRBV19
d_call: TRBD1
cdr3_nt: TGTGCCAGTAGTAGCCCCAGGGGGCCTTACAATGAGCAGTTCTTC
cdr3_aa: CASSSPRGPYNEQFF

j_call: TRBJ1-2
clone_size: -
cdr3_length: 16
v_call: TRBV11-2
d_call: TRBD1
cdr3_nt: TGTGCCAGCAGCTCGATCCGGGACAGGGTATACTATGGCTACACCTTC
cdr3_aa: CASSSIRDRVYYGYTF

j_call: TRBJ1-2
clone_size: -
cdr3_length: 16
v_call: TRBV5-1
d_call: -
cdr3_nt: TGCGCCAGCAGTGGCCAGATCGGTTCTCTAGGCTATGGCTACACCTTC
cdr3_aa: CASSGQIGSLGYGYTF

j_call: TRBJ1-2
clone_size: -
cdr3_length: 15
v_call: TRBV27
d_call: TRBD1
cdr3_nt: TGTGCCAGCCGATCGGGACAGGGGGTAATTGGGGGCTACACCTTC
cdr3_aa: CASRSGQGVIGGYTF

j_call: TRBJ1-6
clone_size: few
cdr3_length: 13
v_call: TRBV7-2
d_call: -
cdr3_nt: TGTGCCAGCAGCTTAGCACGGGAGTCACCCCTCCACTTT
cdr3_aa: CASSLARESPLHF

j_call: TRBJ1-4
clone_size: -
cdr3_length: 15
v_call: TRBV5-6
d_call: -
cdr3_nt: TGTGCCAGCAGCTCACGCTTAAGTAGGAGTGAAAAACTGTTTTTT
cdr3_aa: CASSSRLSRSEKLFF

j_call: TRBJ1-6
clone_size: -
cdr3_length: 13
v_call: TRBV27
d_call: TRBD1
cdr3_nt: TGTGCCAGCAGGTGGGACAGAAATTCACCCCTCCACTTT
cdr3_aa: CASRWDRNSPLHF

j_call: TRBJ2-3
clone_size: -
cdr3_length: 13
v_call: TRBV12-3/TRBV12-4
d_call: TRBD2
cdr3_nt: TGTGCCAGCACCGGGGGGGCTGGAGATACGCAGTATTTT
cdr3_aa: CASTGGAGDTQYF

j_call: TRBJ1-4
clone_size: -
cdr3_length: 15
v_call: TRBV5-1
d_call: TRBD1
cdr3_nt: TGCGCCAGCAGCACTGTGGGACAGATTAATGAAAAACTGTTTTTT
cdr3_aa: CASSTVGQINEKLFF

j_call: TRBJ2-5
clone_size: -
cdr3_length: 17
v_call: TRBV5-4
d_call: TRBD2
cdr3_nt: TGTGCCAGCAGCCCGGGTCGGCTAGCGGGGGGGGAAGAGACCCAGTACTTC
cdr3_aa: CASSPGRLAGGEETQYF

j_call: TRBJ1-2
clone_size: -
cdr3_length: 14
v_call: TRBV10-3
d_call: TRBD1
cdr3_nt: TGTGCCATCAGTTCGGGACAGGGGGACTATGGCTACACCTTC
cdr3_aa: CAISSGQGDYGYTF

j_call: TRBJ2-7
clone_size: -
cdr3_length: 15
v_call: TRBV3-1/TRBV3-2
d_call: TRBD2
cdr3_nt: TGTGCCAGCACCCCGCTAGCGGGGGGAATGGGGGAGCAGTACTTC
cdr3_aa: CASTPLAGGMGEQYF

j_call: TRBJ1-1
clone_size: once
cdr3_length: 14
v_call: TRBV5-4
d_call: TRBD1
cdr3_nt: TGTGCCAGCAGCTTTACAGGGGGCCGTGCTGAAGCTTTCTTT
cdr3_aa: CASSFTGGRAEAFF

j_call: TRBJ2-1
clone_size: -
cdr3_length: 14
v_call: TRBV27
d_call: TRBD2
cdr3_nt: TGTGCCAGCACCCGTCGGGGACTAGCGGGGGAGCAGTTCTTC
cdr3_aa: CASTRRGLAGEQFF

j_call: TRBJ2-7
clone_size: once
cdr3_length: 13
v_call: TRBV10-1
d_call: TRBD1
cdr3_nt: TGCGCCAGCAGTTCGGGACAGGGTGGCGAGCAGTACTTC
cdr3_aa: CASSSGQGGEQYF

j_call: TRBJ1-6
clone_size: once
cdr3_length: 14
v_call: TRBV2
d_call: -
cdr3_nt: TGTGCCAGCAGTGTTCGGGAAGATAATTCACCCCTCCACTTT
cdr3_aa: CASSVREDNSPLHF

j_call: TRBJ1-1
clone_size: -
cdr3_length: 14
v_call: TRBV6-5
d_call: -
cdr3_nt: TGTGCCAGCACCTCGGGCCCGGGGTTCTCTGAAGCTTTCTTT
cdr3_aa: CASTSGPGFSEAFF

j_call: TRBJ1-4
clone_size: -
cdr3_length: 15
v_call: TRBV28
d_call: -
cdr3_nt: TGTGCCAGCGGTGATCACATGGCGGGAAAGGGAAAACTGTTTTTT
cdr3_aa: CASGDHMAGKGKLFF

j_call: TRBJ2-7
clone_size: -
cdr3_length: 15
v_call: TRBV11-2
d_call: -
cdr3_nt: TGTGCCAGCAGCTCCCTACAGGGAGAGTCCTACGAGCAGTACTTC
cdr3_aa: CASSSLQGESYEQYF

j_call: TRBJ2-7
clone_size: -
cdr3_length: 12
v_call: TRBV5-6
d_call: -
cdr3_nt: TGTGCCAGCAGCTGGGCTCCGGGGGAGCAGTACTTC
cdr3_aa: CASSWAPGEQYF

j_call: TRBJ1-2
clone_size: -
cdr3_length: 15
v_call: TRBV28
d_call: TRBD1
cdr3_nt: TGTGCCAGCACTTCCGGGACAGGGAACAACTATGGCTACACCTTC
cdr3_aa: CASTSGTGNNYGYTF

j_call: TRBJ2-5
clone_size: -
cdr3_length: 12
v_call: TRBV29-1
d_call: -
cdr3_nt: TGCAGCGCCCATGATCGGGGTGAGACCCAGTACTTC
cdr3_aa: CSAHDRGETQYF

j_call: TRBJ2-7
clone_size: -
cdr3_length: 13
v_call: TRBV24-1
d_call: TRBD1
cdr3_nt: TGTGCCACCACCCGGGACAGTCTCTACGAGCAGTACTTC
cdr3_aa: CATTRDSLYEQYF

j_call: TRBJ1-2
clone_size: -
cdr3_length: 16
v_call: TRBV5-1
d_call: -
cdr3_nt: TGCGCCAGCAGCTTGGTGTTGGGCAGGGATAACTATGGCTACACCTTC
cdr3_aa: CASSLVLGRDNYGYTF

j_call: TRBJ1-4
clone_size: -
cdr3_length: 13
v_call: TRBV6-5
d_call: -
cdr3_nt: TGTGCCAGCAGCCTCACCCGGGAAGAAAAACTGTTTTTT
cdr3_aa: CASSLTREEKLFF

j_call: TRBJ1-1
clone_size: -
cdr3_length: 15
v_call: TRBV7-9
d_call: -
cdr3_nt: TGTGCCAGCAGCTTCCCTATGGATCAGGGAACTGAAGCTTTCTTT
cdr3_aa: CASSFPMDQGTEAFF

j_call: TRBJ1-5
clone_size: -
cdr3_length: 15
v_call: TRBV19
d_call: TRBD1
cdr3_nt: TGTGCCAGTAGTACCGTTGGACAGGGTGCTCAGCCCCAGCATTTT
cdr3_aa: CASSTVGQGAQPQHF

j_call: TRBJ1-2
clone_size: -
cdr3_length: 12
v_call: TRBV2
d_call: -
cdr3_nt: TGTGCCAGCAGTGGACAGCTTTATGGCTACACCTTC
cdr3_aa: CASSGQLYGYTF

j_call: TRBJ1-4
clone_size: -
cdr3_length: 15
v_call: TRBV19
d_call: -
cdr3_nt: TGTGCCAGTAGTATAGCCCAGGCAGCAAGTGAAAAACTGTTTTTT
cdr3_aa: CASSIAQAASEKLFF